These 20 T cell receptor beta chains were all obtained from the same sample, sequenced in a study of PD-1 blockade in classical Hodgkin lymphoma. Assay: immunoSEQ multiplex PCR; the TCRdb copy retains only in-frame clones and omits some. There are around 66,000 clones in the sample; around 91% occur only once, and about 15% lies in the top ten. Each patient's relapse followed autologous stem cell transplantation, and brentuximab vedotin exposure varied. The specimen was peripheral blood mononuclear cells (PBMCs), collected at baseline. The receptor set was obtained from a human donor with classical Hodgkin lymphoma.

The chain recombines TRBV29-1 with TRBJ1-2, with D possibly matching TRBD1 (5 bases). Per the germline V gene, CDR1 is SQVTM and CDR2 is ANQGSEA. The V end was cut by 5 bases, the J end by 4 bases, with 11 bases between. The CDR3 is 12 amino acids. In DNA, the CDR3 is TGCAGCGTTCCCAGGGTTCCCTATGGCTACACCTTC. Translation gives CSVPRVPYGYTF.

The chain recombines TRBV7-9 with TRBJ1-1, with 9 bases that match TRBD1. The germline CDR1 and CDR2 sequences are SEHNR and FQNEAQ (reference sequence). V lost 5 bases, J lost 4 bases, and 11 bases stayed unmatched. This CDR3 has 16 amino acids. Here the CDR3 reads CASSGQGPLFSTEAFF. The CDR3 DNA follows: TGTGCCAGCAGCGGACAGGGGCCTCTTTTTTCCACTGAAGCTTTCTTT.

V is TRBV30 and J is TRBJ2-3; the D gene is possibly TRBD2 (6 bases). V was trimmed by 6 bases and J by 8 bases, leaving 21 bases between them. CDR3 length: 14 amino acids. The germline V gene has CDR1 GTSNPN and CDR2 SVGIG (reference sequence). Here the CDR3 reads CACALAMDGGTQYF. The CDR3 DNA follows: TGTGCCTGCGCCCTAGCCATGGACGGGGGTACGCAGTATTTT.

V is TRBV30 and J is TRBJ1-1, with D tentatively TRBD1 (6 bases). V lost 0 bases, J lost 6 bases, and 17 bases lay in between. CDR3 length equals 15 residues. From germline, CDR1 is GTSNPN and CDR2 SVGIG (reference sequence). The CDR3 here is CAWSVVGAMGAEAFF. CDR3 DNA: TGTGCCTGGAGTGTGGTGGGGGCAATGGGGGCTGAAGCTTTCTTT.

The CDR3 protein is CASSTQRGTEAFF. For the CDR3, the DNA is TGTGCCAGCAGTACCCAAAGGGGCACTGAAGCTTTCTTT. The V and J genes are TRBV6-5 and TRBJ1-1, with D possibly being TRBD1 (5 bases). The germline V gene has CDR1 MNHEY and CDR2 SVGAGI. V was trimmed by 5 bases and J by 4 bases, leaving 11 bases between them. This CDR3 region has 13 residues.

The rearrangement links TRBV5-1 to TRBJ2-3, with no clear D. Germline loops: CDR1 SGHRS, CDR2 YFSETQ. Trimming pared 5 bases from V and 0 bases from J, leaving 7 bases between. The CDR3 extends over 13 amino acids. The CDR3 loop is CASSPLSTDTQYF. The CDR3 bases are TGCGCCAGCAGTCCGCTCAGCACAGATACGCAGTATTTT.

The chain links TRBV10-2 to TRBJ2-5, with TRBD1 as a possible D gene (6 bases). CDR1 and CDR2 (germline): WSHSY, SAAADI. Deletions cut 6 bases from V and 4 bases from J, with 12 bases between. The CDR3 is 13 amino acids. CDR3 bases: TGCGCCAGCAGCAACAGGGTATCAGAGACCCAGTACTTC. Amino acid sequence: CASSNRVSETQYF.

The CDR3 loop reads CASNEGLINEQYF. In DNA, the CDR3 is TGTGCCAGCAATGAGGGGCTCATAAACGAGCAGTACTTC. The chain links TRBV2 to TRBJ2-7; D possibly uses TRBD1 or TRBD2 (5 bases each). The ends were cut back, 7 bases at V and 5 bases at J, with 15 bases in the middle. The CDR3 consists of 13 residues. The V gene's germline CDR1 is SNHLY and CDR2 FYNNEI.

The V and J genes are TRBV7-9 and TRBJ2-7, with D maybe TRBD1 (6 bases). The CDR3 length is 12 residues. Trimming pared 3 bases from V and 4 bases from J, leaving 7 bases between. Germline values: CDR1 SEHNR, CDR2 FQNEAQ (reference sequence). The CDR3 nucleotides are TGTGCCAGCAGCTTCACAGGGTACGAGCAGTACTTC. The encoded protein is CASSFTGYEQYF. Full variable domain (missing parts from reference TRBV7-9 and TRBJ2-7): DTGVSQNPRHKITKRGQNVTFRCDPISEHNRLYWYRQTLGQGPEFLTYFQNEAQLEKSRLLSDRFSAERPKGSFSTLEIQRTEQGDSAMYLCASSFTGYEQYFGPGTRLTVT.

This rearrangement joins TRBV19 to TRBJ1-2; D not resolved. Trimming cost V 5 bases and J 0 bases, with 10 bases left between them. The V gene's germline CDR1 is LNHDA and CDR2 SQIVND (reference sequence). The CDR3 covers 14 residues. The CDR3 bases are TGTGCCAGTAGTTTAGGGAGTACTAACTATGGCTACACCTTC. The encoded protein is CASSLGSTNYGYTF.

CDR3 loop: CASSLLSAESEAFF. The CDR3 region has the DNA TGTGCCAGCAGTTTATTAAGTGCAGAAAGTGAAGCTTTCTTT. V is TRBV27 and J is TRBJ1-1; D remains ambiguous. V was shortened by 1 base and J by 7 bases, with 13 bases between the two germline ends. Germline CDR1 reads MNHEY; CDR2 reads SMNVEV (reference sequence). There are 14 residues in the CDR3.

J is TRBJ1-6 and V is TRBV28; D ambiguous. Germline values: CDR1 MDHEN, CDR2 SYDVKM. Trimming cost V 7 bases and J 7 bases, with 32 bases left between them. This CDR3 comprises 20 residues. CDR3 region: CASISHPGRWYFLLNSPLHF. CDR3 DNA sequence: TGTGCCAGCATTTCCCACCCAGGTCGCTGGTATTTTCTCCTCAATTCACCCCTCCACTTT.

In its sample, this clone was seen once. The V call is TRBV7-6, the J call TRBJ2-7, with D tentatively TRBD1 (6 bases). V was clipped by 0 bases and J by 5 bases, with 17 bases between them. Germline V gene sequence: CDR1 SGHVS, CDR2 FNYEAQ. This CDR3 spans 16 amino acids. CDR3 DNA: TGTGCCAGCAGCTTAGCGGCCAATATTAAGGGGGACGAGCAGTACTTC. Residues: CASSLAANIKGDEQYF.

This rearrangement joins TRBV2 to TRBJ1-6; 7 positions agree with TRBD1. The CDR3 has 15 amino acids. Trimming at V came to 6 bases and at J to 5 bases, leaving 7 bases not matched to a gene. Germline loops: CDR1 SNHLY, CDR2 FYNNEI. The CDR3 DNA reads as TGTGCCAGCAGCAAGACAGGGACCAATAATTCACCCCTCCACTTT. It specifies CASSKTGTNNSPLHF.

The J gene is TRBJ2-7, the V gene TRBV25-1; the D gene is possibly TRBD1 (6 bases). Trimming stripped 1 base from V and 5 bases from J, with 12 bases between. CDR3 length equals 14 residues. CDR1 and CDR2 from the germline V gene are MGHDK and SYGVNS. The CDR3 region has the DNA TGTGCCAGCAGTGAATCCCAGGGGTCCAACGAGCAGTACTTC. Protein product: CASSESQGSNEQYF.

The rearrangement joins TRBV6-6 to TRBJ2-3, with D tentatively TRBD1 or TRBD2 (5 bases each). The CDR3 is 14 residues long. Trimming shortened V by 4 bases and J by 3 bases, and 11 bases separated the two germline ends. Germline-derived CDR1 and CDR2 are MNHNY and SVGAGI (reference sequence). CDR3 DNA: TGTGCCAGCAGTTGGACTGGGGGAACAGATACGCAGTATTTT. Its protein is CASSWTGGTDTQYF.

This chain links TRBV5-1 with TRBJ2-2; maybe TRBD2 (6 bases). This CDR3 contains 15 residues. With 4 bases removed from V and 6 bases from J, the gap between germline ends came to 16 bases. Germline CDR1 SGHRS, CDR2 YFSETQ. Here the CDR3 reads CASSPYSGVPGELFF. The CDR3 DNA reads TGCGCCAGCAGCCCCTATTCGGGAGTTCCCGGGGAGCTGTTTTTT.

The chain recombines TRBV11-3 with TRBJ2-3, with a weak D call TRBD2 (7 bases). Germline V gene sequence: CDR1 SGHNT, CDR2 YENEEA. Trimming pared 8 bases from V and 5 bases from J, leaving 14 bases between. The CDR3 consists of 13 residues. CDR3 sequence (DNA): TGTGCCAGCGGACGGGGGGCCGGAGATACGCAGTATTTT. Translated: CASGRGAGDTQYF.

This chain joins TRBV29-1 and TRBJ2-1, with 8 bases fitting TRBD2. Trimming at V came to 4 bases and at J to 1 base, leaving 9 bases not matched to a gene. This CDR3 is 16 amino acids long. CDR1 and CDR2 (germline): SQVTM, ANQGSEA. CDR3 amino acids: CSVAASGGQSYNEQFF. The CDR3 DNA follows: TGCAGCGTTGCAGCCAGCGGGGGACAATCCTACAATGAGCAGTTCTTC.

This sequence joins TRBV27 and TRBJ2-3, with TRBD2 matching 10 bases. CDR1 and CDR2 (germline): MNHEY, SMNVEV (reference sequence). V shed 5 bases, J shed 1 base, and the junction held 3 bases outside the gene matches. This CDR3 is 15 amino acids long. In DNA form, the CDR3 reads TGTGCCAGCAGTCTTACTAGCGGGGGCACAGATACGCAGTATTTT. This gives the protein CASSLTSGGTDTQYF.